Included here is one T cell receptor beta chain sequence, with context. No antigen is known for it. These data originate in a study of shared clonotypes between healthy human individuals. Study observations and caveats: Clonotype sharing levels among donors were expected to vary with sequencing depth. Rarefaction curves obtained for sorted subsets showed sequencing incomplete despite large depth.

Assay used: immunoSEQ multiplex PCR; TCRdb lists only in-frame clones, some missing. The sample holds about 600,000 clones, roughly 98% seen once. Naive CD8 isolation took CD45RO-negative cells positively selected for CCR7 and excluded terminally differentiated effector memory CD45RA+ cells. The source material was naive CD8+ T cells sorted from blood. The source of this sequence is a man aged 25 to 40 in good health.

In DNA, the CDR3 is TGTGCCAGCAGTGACGGGACAATCAACTATGGCTACACCTTC. Translating it yields CASSDGTINYGYTF. This chain joins TRBV7-9 and TRBJ1-2, with a weak D call TRBD1 (6 bases). Trimming pared 6 bases from V and 2 bases from J, leaving 13 bases between. The CDR3 is 14 residues long. Germline CDR1 SEHNR, CDR2 FQNEAQ (reference sequence).